The T cell receptor beta chain under discussion was sequenced for a study of beta chain features in type 1 diabetes. About the research overall: Healthy donors, compared against patients, showed similar age, gender and cell yields. All samples yielded roughly 100 million examined sorted cells.

What was sequenced were expressed TCRB transcripts, since all of the isolated RNA had been reverse transcribed. Measured with immunoSEQ multiplex PCR; TCRdb has only the in-frame clones, and not every one. This repertoire shows just over 600,000 clones, 15% found once; its top ten account for 0.09% to 0.095%. This clone turned up a few times. V was shortened by 2 bases and J by 2 bases, with 11 bases between the two germline ends. The CDR3 runs to 14 residues. CDR1 is SGHRS and CDR2 is YFSETQ in the germline V gene. The chain employs TRBV5-1 and TRBJ2-7; TRBD1 might be the D (5 bases). The TCR comes from a man between 18 and 29 years old in good health. The sample comprised naive CD4+ T cells from blood. The CDR3 here is CASSFPDNTYEQYF. In DNA form, the CDR3 reads TGCGCCAGCAGCTTTCCGGACAACACCTACGAGCAGTACTTC. Supplemented by reference TRBV5-1 and TRBJ2-7, the full variable domain reads KAGVTQTPRYLIKTRGQQVTLSCSPISGHRSVSWYQQTPGQGLQFLFEYFSETQRNKGNFPGRFSGRQFSNSRSEMNVSTLELGDSALYLCASSFPDNTYEQYFGPGTRLTVT.